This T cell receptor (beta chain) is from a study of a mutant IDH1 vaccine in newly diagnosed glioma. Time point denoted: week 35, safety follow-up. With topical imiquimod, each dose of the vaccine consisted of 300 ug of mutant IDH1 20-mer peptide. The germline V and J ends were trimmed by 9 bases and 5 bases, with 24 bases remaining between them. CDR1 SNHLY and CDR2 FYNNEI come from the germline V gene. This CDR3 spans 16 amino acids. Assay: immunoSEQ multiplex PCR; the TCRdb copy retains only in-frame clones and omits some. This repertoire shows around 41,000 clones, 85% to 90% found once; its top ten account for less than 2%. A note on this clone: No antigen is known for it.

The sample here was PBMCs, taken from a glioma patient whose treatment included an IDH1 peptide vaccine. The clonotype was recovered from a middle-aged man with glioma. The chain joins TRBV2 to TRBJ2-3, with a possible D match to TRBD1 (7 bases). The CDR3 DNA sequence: TGTGCCAGAGGGGGCCGGGGCCAGGGAGGAGGAGATACGCAGTATTTT. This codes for CARGGRGQGGGDTQYF. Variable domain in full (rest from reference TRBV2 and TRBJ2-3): EPEVTQTPSHQVTQMGQEVILRCVPISNHLYFYWYRQILGQKVEFLVSFYNNEISEKSEIFDDQFSVERPDGSNFTLKIRSTKLEDSAMYFCARGGRGQGGGDTQYFGPGTRLTVL.